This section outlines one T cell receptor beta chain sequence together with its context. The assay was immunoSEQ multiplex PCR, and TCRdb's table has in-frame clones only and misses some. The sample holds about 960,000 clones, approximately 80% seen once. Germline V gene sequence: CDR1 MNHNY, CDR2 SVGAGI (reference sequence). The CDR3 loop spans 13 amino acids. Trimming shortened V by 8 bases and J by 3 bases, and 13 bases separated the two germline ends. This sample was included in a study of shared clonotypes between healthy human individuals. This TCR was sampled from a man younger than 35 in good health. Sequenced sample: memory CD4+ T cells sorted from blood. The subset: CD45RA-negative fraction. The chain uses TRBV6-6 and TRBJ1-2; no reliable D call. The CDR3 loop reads CASSREIDYGYTF. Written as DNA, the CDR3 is TGTGCCAGCTCGCGGGAAATCGACTATGGCTACACCTTC.